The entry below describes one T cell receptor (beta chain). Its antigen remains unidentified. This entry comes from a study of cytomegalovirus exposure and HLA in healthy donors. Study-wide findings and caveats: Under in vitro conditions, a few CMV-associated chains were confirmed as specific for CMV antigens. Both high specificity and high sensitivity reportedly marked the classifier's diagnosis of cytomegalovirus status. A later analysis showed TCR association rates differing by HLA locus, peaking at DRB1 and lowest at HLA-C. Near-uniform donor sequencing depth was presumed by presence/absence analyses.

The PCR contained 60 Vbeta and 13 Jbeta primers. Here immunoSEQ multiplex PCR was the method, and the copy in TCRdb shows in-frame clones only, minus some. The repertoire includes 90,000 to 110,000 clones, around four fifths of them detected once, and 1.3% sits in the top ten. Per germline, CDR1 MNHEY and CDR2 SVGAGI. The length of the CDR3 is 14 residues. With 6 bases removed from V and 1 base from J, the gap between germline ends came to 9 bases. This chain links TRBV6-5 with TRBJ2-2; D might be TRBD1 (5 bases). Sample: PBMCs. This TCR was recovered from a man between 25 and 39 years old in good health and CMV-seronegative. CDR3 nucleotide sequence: TGTGCCAGCAGAACCGGACAGAACACCGGGGAGCTGTTTTTT. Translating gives CASRTGQNTGELFF.